This paragraph reports one T cell receptor beta chain. What it recognizes is unknown. V was shortened by 2 bases and J by 6 bases, with 8 bases between the two germline ends. CDR3 length: 12 amino acids. CDR1 and CDR2 from the germline V gene are MNHNY and SVGAGI (reference sequence). The sample is drawn from a study of blood T cells in healthy people across ages. The use of a sample-barcoded 5' primer and a J-beta primer mix characterized a second PCR of roughly 7 to 11 cycles. One entry per CDR3 protein results from TCRdb running MiXCR on the 5' RACE reads. The data show some 1.5 million distinct CDR3 sequences, 28% seen once. Regarding the study as a whole: A roughly linear fall in TCR beta diversity per million T cells was seen with increasing age. Correlation between TCR beta diversity and naive T cell percentage was strong.

The rearrangement joins TRBV6-6 to TRBJ2-7; possibly TRBD2 for D (5 bases). This sequence was found in a woman aged 30 to 39 in good health. What was sequenced was blood. CDR3 bases: TGTGCCAGCAGTTACCGGGGATTCGAGCAGTACTTC. Translated, it gives CASSYRGFEQYF.